These 14 T cell receptor beta chains were sequenced from one sample in a study of blood T cell repertoires in COVID-19. Method: immunoSEQ multiplex PCR; TCRdb's copy keeps in-frame clones and lacks some. The table has a few hundred thousand clones, approximately 89% seen once. The sample comprised peripheral blood. The receptor set was obtained from a woman aged 45 to 65 with acute or convalescent COVID-19.

This chain joins TRBV7-9 and TRBJ1-2; 8 nucleotides align to TRBD1. With 2 bases clipped from V and 7 bases from J, the junction kept 3 bases outside the gene matches. CDR3 length: 13 residues. Germline CDR1 reads SEHNR; CDR2 reads FQNEAQ (reference sequence). The CDR3 region is CASSLQGATGYTF. As DNA, the CDR3 is TGTGCCAGCAGCTTACAGGGGGCCACTGGCTACACCTTC.

The J gene is TRBJ2-7, the V gene TRBV12-3 or TRBV12-4; D gene unclear. Between the trimmed V and J ends, which lost 8 bases and 3 bases, there was a span of 14 bases. CDR3 size: 13 residues. CDR3 residues: CASAVQIDYEQYF. The DNA for the CDR3 is TGTGCCAGCGCGGTCCAGATCGACTACGAGCAGTACTTC.

The genes are TRBV10-3 and TRBJ2-7, with 7 bases matching TRBD1. Germline assignment: CDR1 ENHRY and CDR2 SYGVKD. V shed 10 bases, J shed 4 bases, and the junction held 13 bases outside the gene matches. There are 14 residues in the CDR3. This CDR3 reads CANRKGAEEYEQYF. The CDR3 region has the DNA TGTGCCAACCGAAAGGGGGCCGAAGAGTACGAGCAGTACTTC.

This clone occurred once. This chain joins TRBV5-8 and TRBJ1-4; TRBD1 matches 7 bases. V gave up 2 bases and J gave up 7 bases; unmatched junction bases: 11. CDR1 is SGHTS, CDR2 YDEGEE, per germline. CDR3 length equals 16 residues. The CDR3 sequence is CASSFLRQGMGEKLFF. CDR3 sequence (DNA): TGTGCCAGCAGCTTCTTAAGACAGGGTATGGGTGAAAAACTGTTTTTT.

This clone occurred a few times. The chain is built from TRBV2 and TRBJ2-1; TRBD1 is a possible D gene (6 bases). The CDR3 runs to 13 residues. The V gene's germline CDR1 is SNHLY and CDR2 FYNNEI. Between the trimmed V and J ends, which lost 5 bases and 5 bases, there was a span of 10 bases. The CDR3 nucleotides are TGTGCCAGCAGTCCGGGACAAAACAATGAGCAGTTCTTC. Translation gives CASSPGQNNEQFF.

The genes are TRBV5-1 and TRBJ2-7; 10 bases are a match to TRBD2. The CDR3 consists of 16 residues. CDR1 is SGHRS, CDR2 YFSETQ, per germline. Trimming at V came to 0 bases and at J to 6 bases, leaving 9 bases not matched to a gene. The CDR3 loop reads CASSLGGAGGRSEQYF. CDR3 coding DNA: TGCGCCAGCAGCTTGGGGGGAGCGGGAGGGCGTTCCGAGCAGTACTTC.

The gene calls are TRBV5-8 and TRBJ2-1; maybe TRBD2 (5 bases). The CDR3 spans 16 residues. The V gene's germline CDR1 is SGHTS and CDR2 YDEGEE. Trimming pared 0 bases from V and 2 bases from J, leaving 12 bases between. The CDR3 loop reads CASSLEGLAAYNEQFF. The CDR3 DNA follows: TGTGCCAGCAGCTTGGAGGGTCTAGCAGCCTACAATGAGCAGTTCTTC.

This rearrangement joins TRBV10-2 to TRBJ1-5; TRBD1 matches 10 bases. This CDR3 spans 16 amino acids. Germline CDR1 WSHSY, CDR2 SAAADI. The J segment lost 5 bases and the V segment lost 4 bases, leaving 8 bases of the junction unmatched. Here the CDR3 reads CASSGKTGGLDQPQHF. In DNA form, the CDR3 reads TGCGCCAGCAGTGGAAAGACAGGGGGCTTAGATCAGCCCCAGCATTTT.

The V and J genes are TRBV18 and TRBJ2-1; D remains ambiguous. The CDR3 has 15 amino acids. Looked up from germline, CDR1 is KGHSH and CDR2 is LQKENI. Trimming cost V 3 bases and J 3 bases, with 12 bases left between them. The DNA for the CDR3 is TGTGCCAGCTCACCCCCGGCAGGCAACTACAATGAGCAGTTCTTC. This codes for CASSPPAGNYNEQFF.

This chain connects TRBV5-1 to TRBJ2-7; D perhaps matches TRBD2 (7 bases). The V gene's germline CDR1 is SGHRS and CDR2 YFSETQ. Trimming left V 5 bases short and J 3 bases short, with 15 bases between. The length of the CDR3 is 14 residues. The CDR3 reads CASSLAGADYEQYF. The CDR3 DNA reads as TGCGCCAGCAGTCTCGCGGGGGCCGACTACGAGCAGTACTTC. The variable domain in full, completed from reference TRBV5-1 and TRBJ2-7, reads KAGVTQTPRYLIKTRGQQVTLSCSPISGHRSVSWYQQTPGQGLQFLFEYFSETQRNKGNFPGRFSGRQFSNSRSEMNVSTLELGDSALYLCASSLAGADYEQYFGPGTRLTVT.

The chain recombines TRBV7-9 with TRBJ2-1; D call uncertain. Germline CDR1 is SEHNR and CDR2 is FQNEAQ (reference sequence). The V end was cut by 5 bases, the J end by 10 bases, with 12 bases between. CDR3 length: 12 residues. CDR3 bases: TGTGCCAGCAGCCTCTCTCCCGGGGAGCAGTTCTTC. Translation gives CASSLSPGEQFF.

The chain links TRBV7-9 to TRBJ1-2; perhaps TRBD1 as D (6 bases). Germline V gene sequence: CDR1 SEHNR, CDR2 FQNEAQ (reference sequence). CDR3 size: 15 residues. V dropped 8 bases and J dropped 2 bases, with 18 bases sitting between them. CDR3 DNA: TGTGCCAGCCGGGCGGTCAGGGGCGAAAACTATGGCTACACCTTC. Its translation: CASRAVRGENYGYTF.

This sequence joins TRBV5-1 and TRBJ2-7; 9 nucleotides line up with TRBD2. Germline CDR1 reads SGHRS; CDR2 reads YFSETQ. CDR3 size: 14 residues. V shed 6 bases, J shed 5 bases, and the junction held 9 bases outside the gene matches. CDR3 nucleotide sequence: TGCGCCAGCACACTAGCGGGCGCTCGGAACGAGCAGTACTTC. Translated, it gives CASTLAGARNEQYF.

The chain uses TRBV28 and TRBJ1-4; no definite D call. This CDR3 comprises 14 residues. Per germline, CDR1 MDHEN and CDR2 SYDVKM. The germline V and J ends were trimmed by 2 bases and 4 bases, with 8 bases remaining between them. CDR3 in amino acids: CASSLPGNNEKLFF. CDR3 coding DNA: TGTGCCAGCAGTTTACCGGGGAATAATGAAAAACTGTTTTTT.